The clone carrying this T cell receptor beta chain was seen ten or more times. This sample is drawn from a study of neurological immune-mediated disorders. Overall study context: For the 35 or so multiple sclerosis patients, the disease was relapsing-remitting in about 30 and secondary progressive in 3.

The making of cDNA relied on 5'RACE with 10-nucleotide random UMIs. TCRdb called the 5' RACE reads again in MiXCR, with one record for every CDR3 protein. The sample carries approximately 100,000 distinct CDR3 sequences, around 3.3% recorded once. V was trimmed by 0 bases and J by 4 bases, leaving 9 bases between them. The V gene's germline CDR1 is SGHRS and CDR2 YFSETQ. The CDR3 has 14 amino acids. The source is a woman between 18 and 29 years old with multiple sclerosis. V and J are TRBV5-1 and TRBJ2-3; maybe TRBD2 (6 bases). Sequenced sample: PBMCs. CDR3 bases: TGCGCCAGCAGCTTGGCTAGCGCGGCAGATACGCAGTATTTT. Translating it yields CASSLASAADTQYF.